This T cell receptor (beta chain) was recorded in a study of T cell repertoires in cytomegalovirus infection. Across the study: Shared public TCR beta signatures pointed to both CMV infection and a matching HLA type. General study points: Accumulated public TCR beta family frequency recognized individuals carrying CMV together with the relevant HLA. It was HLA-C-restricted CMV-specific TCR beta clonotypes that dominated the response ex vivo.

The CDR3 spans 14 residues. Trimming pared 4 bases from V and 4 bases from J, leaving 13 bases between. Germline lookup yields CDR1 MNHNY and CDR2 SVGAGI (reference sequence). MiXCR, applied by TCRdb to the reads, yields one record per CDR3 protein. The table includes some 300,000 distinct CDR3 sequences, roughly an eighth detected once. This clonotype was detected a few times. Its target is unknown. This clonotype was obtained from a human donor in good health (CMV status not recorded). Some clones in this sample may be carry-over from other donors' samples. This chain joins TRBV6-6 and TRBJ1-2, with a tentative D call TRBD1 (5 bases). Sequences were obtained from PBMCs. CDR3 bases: TGTGCCAGCAGTTTCGTTGGGGCTGGCTATGGCTACACCTTC. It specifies CASSFVGAGYGYTF.